This TCR beta chain was recorded in a study of neurological immune-mediated disorders. Germline CDR1 reads SQVTM; CDR2 reads ANQGSEA. The V gene lost 5 bases and the J gene lost 2 bases, with 18 bases spanning the gap. There are 16 residues in the CDR3. The authors produced cDNA by 5'RACE using 10-nucleotide random UMIs. TCRdb re-analysed the 5' RACE reads in MiXCR, keeping a single row per CDR3 protein. The sample records 95,000 to 150,000 distinct CDR3 sequences, more than 2.5% being singletons. Many counts were recorded for this clonotype. The J gene is TRBJ2-2, the V gene TRBV29-1; D is unclear. The source of this sequence is a woman in her 30s with multiple sclerosis. Sequenced input: PBMCs. The chain's CDR3 is CSVRDPLDVNTGELFF. The CDR3 DNA follows: TGCAGCGTTCGAGACCCCCTTGACGTCAACACCGGGGAGCTGTTTTTT.